These 30 T cell receptor beta chains were all obtained from the same sample, sequenced in a study of cytomegalovirus exposure and HLA in healthy donors (dated by TCRdb to about 2017). The method behind the library was the immunoSEQ multiplex PCR assay. A mixture of 60 forward primers for TCR Vbeta segments and 13 reverse primers for TCR Jbeta segments was used in the multiplex PCR. TCRdb took this table from immuneACCESS and kept in-frame rearrangements with V and J called. Such tables lack part of the clones; where checked against another copy, unresolved V genes explain under half of the gap, and the rest is unexplained. Counted in this sample were 150,000 to 200,000 clones; roughly 85% of them appeared once. Together, the top ten hold less than 2.5% of the sample. Sequences were obtained from PBMCs. All receptors derive from a woman in her forties or fifties in good health and CMV-seronegative.

The chain carries TRBV5-5 and TRBJ2-5, with D tentatively TRBD2 (5 bases). V was pared by 0 bases and J by 4 bases, with 10 bases between. Germline V gives CDR1 SGHKS, CDR2 YYEKEE (reference sequence). This CDR3 spans 14 amino acids. In nucleotides, the CDR3 is TGTGCCAGCAGCTTGGGGTCAGGAGGAGAGACCCAGTACTTC. This sequence encodes CASSLGSGGETQYF.

V usage is TRBV7-2 and J usage is TRBJ1-4; D is possibly TRBD1 (5 bases). Germline V lookup: CDR1 SGHTA, CDR2 FQGNSA. The CDR3 is 15 residues long. V was trimmed by 6 bases and J by 0 bases, leaving 11 bases between them. This CDR3 is CASRRQPATNEKLFF. CDR3 in DNA: TGTGCCAGCAGGAGACAGCCAGCAACTAATGAAAAACTGTTTTTT.

This clone was picked up one time. The CDR3 sequence is CASRDTPSTDTQYF. The CDR3 DNA follows: TGTGCCAGCCGGGACACGCCTAGCACAGATACGCAGTATTTT. The gene calls are TRBV19 and TRBJ2-3; TRBD1 is a possible D gene (6 bases). Trimming took off 9 bases at V and 0 bases at J, with 13 bases between the two ends. CDR1 LNHDA and CDR2 SQIVND come from the germline V gene (reference sequence). The CDR3 covers 14 residues.

The chain is built from TRBV9 and TRBJ1-1, with no clear D. This CDR3 has 13 amino acids. CDR1 SGDLS and CDR2 YYNGEE come from the germline V gene. V lost 0 bases to trimming and J lost 5 bases, with 8 bases between them. The CDR3 DNA follows: TGTGCCAGCAGCGTAGGGCCTCAGACTGAAGCTTTCTTT. Protein product: CASSVGPQTEAFF.

This sequence joins TRBV11-2 and TRBJ1-4; D is perhaps TRBD1 (5 bases). This CDR3 contains 14 residues. V was trimmed by 4 bases and J by 7 bases, leaving 13 bases between them. Germline V gives CDR1 SGHAT, CDR2 FQNNGV. The CDR3: CASSSMTEVEKLFF. The CDR3 nucleotides read TGTGCCAGCAGCTCCATGACAGAGGTTGAAAAACTGTTTTTT.

This rearrangement joins TRBV6-5 to TRBJ2-7; 7 bases fit TRBD1. Germline V gene data show CDR1 as MNHEY and CDR2 as SVGAGI. V lost 6 bases, J lost 1 base, and 9 bases stayed unmatched. This CDR3 region has 15 residues. The CDR3 DNA is TGTGCCAGCAGGGATCGGACAGGTCGGTCCTACGAGCAGTACTTC. It codes for CASRDRTGRSYEQYF.

In its sample, this clone was seen once. The chain is built from TRBV19 and TRBJ2-7; tentatively, D is TRBD1 (5 bases). Germline assignment: CDR1 LNHDA and CDR2 SQIVND (reference sequence). Trimming pared 3 bases from V and 3 bases from J, leaving 6 bases between. The CDR3 extends over 12 amino acids. The CDR3 nucleotides are TGTGCCAGTAGTATTAGGGGCTACGAGCAGTACTTC. Protein: CASSIRGYEQYF.

V gene TRBV29-1 combines with J gene TRBJ1-3; D remains unclear. V lost 7 bases, J lost 0 bases, and 10 bases lay in between. The CDR3 is 13 amino acids. Germline V gene lookup returns CDR1 SQVTM and CDR2 ANQGSEA. CDR3 sequence reads: CSATGSSGNTIYF. Written as DNA, the CDR3 is TGCAGCGCCACGGGTAGCTCTGGAAACACCATATATTTT.

The V gene is TRBV7-8, the J gene TRBJ2-7, with 10 bases matching TRBD2. CDR1 and CDR2 (germline): SGHVS, FQNEAQ. V dropped 2 bases and J dropped 5; count of bases not matched to a gene: 6. The CDR3 length is 15 residues. The CDR3 reads CASSLKREGPNEQYF. The CDR3 DNA follows: TGTGCCAGCAGCTTAAAGCGGGAGGGCCCCAACGAGCAGTACTTC.

The V gene is TRBV6-5, the J gene TRBJ1-1; D is unresolved. CDR3 length: 12 amino acids. Deletions cut 6 bases from V and 7 bases from J, with 12 bases between. Germline V gives CDR1 MNHEY, CDR2 SVGAGI. The CDR3 DNA sequence: TGTGCCAGCAGCCAAACAGCTTTTGAAGCTTTCTTT. It codes for CASSQTAFEAFF.

V usage is TRBV6-5 and J usage is TRBJ1-1; D is unresolved. Germline-derived CDR1 and CDR2 are MNHEY and SVGAGI. The CDR3 extends over 13 amino acids. Trimming took off 4 bases at V and 8 bases at J, with 14 bases between the two ends. This CDR3 is CASSSNGIPEAFF. The CDR3 bases are TGTGCCAGCAGTTCCAACGGTATCCCCGAAGCTTTCTTT.

The rearrangement uses TRBV14 and TRBJ2-7, with 7 bases lining up with TRBD2. V lost 2 bases and J lost 5; bases outside the gene matches: 0. In germline, CDR1 is SGHDN, CDR2 FVKESK. The CDR3 has 12 residues. CDR3 sequence reads: CASSQLADEQYF. The CDR3 coding sequence is TGTGCCAGCAGCCAACTAGCGGACGAGCAGTACTTC.

The chain joins TRBV18 to TRBJ1-1; tentative D call: TRBD1 (5 bases). Trimming stripped 1 base from V and 3 bases from J, with 9 bases between. Germline V gives CDR1 KGHSH, CDR2 LQKENI. The CDR3 totals 14 residues. CDR3 nucleotides: TGTGCCAGCTCACCACTGGGAGGGGACACTGAAGCTTTCTTT. Translated: CASSPLGGDTEAFF.

A single count supports this clone. V usage is TRBV25-1 and J usage is TRBJ2-7; D possibly corresponds to TRBD2 (5 bases). The germline gives CDR1 MGHDK, CDR2 SYGVNS. The CDR3 spans 15 residues. V shed 3 bases and J shed 1 base, with 13 bases lying between them. The CDR3 sequence is CASSDSGYTSYEQYF. The CDR3 DNA reads TGTGCCAGCAGTGACAGCGGATACACATCCTACGAGCAGTACTTC.

This clone occurred once. CDR3 amino acids: CASSSYPGGTEAFF. The CDR3, as DNA: TGTGCCAGTAGTTCCTACCCAGGGGGCACTGAAGCTTTCTTT. The genes are TRBV19 and TRBJ1-1, with 7 bases identical to TRBD1. The ends lost 5 bases at V and 4 bases at J; junction bases unmatched: 7. The CDR3 spans 14 residues. Germline V lookup: CDR1 LNHDA, CDR2 SQIVND (reference sequence).

V is TRBV28 and J is TRBJ2-7, with TRBD2 matching 10 bases. Germline CDR1 MDHEN, CDR2 SYDVKM. The CDR3 spans 14 residues. V gave up 6 bases and J gave up 4 bases; unmatched junction bases: 6. CDR3 in DNA: TGTGCCAGCAGGAAGCCTAGCGGGAGTTACGAGCAGTACTTC. It encodes CASRKPSGSYEQYF.

This clone was picked up one time. The rearrangement joins TRBV18 to TRBJ2-7, with TRBD1 identical over 7 bases. The trim removed 2 bases at V and 4 bases at J, leaving 5 bases unmatched. Germline lookup yields CDR1 KGHSH and CDR2 LQKENI. CDR3 length equals 14 residues. The CDR3 loop reads CASSPTQGSYEQYF. The CDR3 region has the DNA TGTGCCAGCTCACCAACACAGGGGTCATACGAGCAGTACTTC.

The gene calls are TRBV7-9 and TRBJ1-4; D possibly corresponds to TRBD1 (6 bases). CDR1 SEHNR and CDR2 FQNEAQ come from the germline V gene (reference sequence). This CDR3 has 15 residues. V was trimmed by 1 base and J by 3 bases, leaving 9 bases between them. The chain's CDR3 is CASSLGGGPNEKLFF. CDR3 DNA: TGTGCCAGCAGCTTAGGCGGGGGGCCTAATGAAAAACTGTTTTTT.

The V call is TRBV29-1, the J call TRBJ2-5; no clear D. The germline V and J ends were trimmed by 4 bases and 7 bases, with 7 bases remaining between them. Per the germline V gene, CDR1 is SQVTM and CDR2 is ANQGSEA. The CDR3 consists of 10 residues. The CDR3 reads CSVGYGTQYF. For the CDR3, the DNA is TGCAGCGTTGGGTACGGGACCCAGTACTTC.

A few counts support this clone. The rearrangement uses TRBV6-5 and TRBJ1-4, with a possible D match to TRBD1 (6 bases). Trimming took 8 bases from V and 5 from J, leaving 18 bases between them. CDR1 and CDR2 from the germline V gene are MNHEY and SVGAGI. CDR3 length equals 15 residues. The CDR3 coding sequence is TGTGCCAGCGGGGGCAGGACCCCTTGGAATGAAAAACTGTTTTTT. This sequence encodes CASGGRTPWNEKLFF.

The rearrangement links TRBV10-3 to TRBJ2-1; a weak D match, TRBD1 (6 bases). The CDR3 loop spans 12 amino acids. Germline CDR1 ENHRY, CDR2 SYGVKD. Trimming removed 8 bases from V and 8 bases from J, with 13 bases in between. CDR3 region: CAIAFKGDEQFF. CDR3 nucleotides: TGTGCCATCGCGTTTAAGGGGGATGAGCAGTTCTTC.

The J gene is TRBJ2-2, the V gene TRBV27; 7 positions agree with TRBD1. The CDR3 runs 13 residues. CDR1 is MNHEY, CDR2 SMNVEV, per germline (reference sequence). V was pared by 10 bases and J by 1 base, with 3 bases of the junction left unmatched. The CDR3 DNA is TGTGCCACCCGACAGGGGAACACCGGGGAGCTGTTTTTT. Translating gives CATRQGNTGELFF.

The CDR3 is CASSLRGRGYEQYF. CDR3 nucleotide sequence: TGTGCCAGCAGCTTAAGAGGCAGGGGCTACGAGCAGTACTTC. This chain uses TRBV7-9 with TRBJ2-7; weak D call: TRBD1 (6 bases). The CDR3 sequence is 14 residues long. V shed 2 bases and J shed 3 bases, with 11 bases lying between them. Germline CDR1 reads SEHNR; CDR2 reads FQNEAQ (reference sequence).

The rearrangement joins TRBV9 to TRBJ2-2; the match to TRBD2 covers 10 bases. V shed 2 bases and J 4 bases; nucleotides not matched to a gene: 2. CDR3 length equals 15 residues. CDR1 is SGDLS and CDR2 is YYNGEE in the germline V gene. CDR3 in amino acids: CASSVGTSVTGELFF. The CDR3, as DNA: TGTGCCAGCAGCGTCGGGACTAGCGTCACCGGGGAGCTGTTTTTT.

As DNA, the CDR3 is TGTGCCACCAGCAGAGTCCCAGCGGGAAACTCCTACGAGCAGTACTTC. It translates to CATSRVPAGNSYEQYF. The chain recombines TRBV15 with TRBJ2-7; 7 bases fit TRBD2. CDR1 and CDR2 (germline): LNHNV, YYDKDF (reference sequence). This CDR3 contains 16 residues. The ends lost 1 base at V and 0 bases at J; junction bases unmatched: 6.

The chain couples TRBV27 to TRBJ1-3, with a possible D match to TRBD1 (5 bases). CDR3 length: 13 residues. V gave up 4 bases and J gave up 3 bases, with 7 bases separating them. Per the germline V gene, CDR1 is MNHEY and CDR2 is SMNVEV (reference sequence). CDR3 residues: CASSSDIGNTIYF. CDR3 sequence (DNA): TGTGCCAGCAGTTCGGACATTGGAAACACCATATATTTT.

This clone was seen just once. This sequence joins TRBV29-1 and TRBJ2-5; D not resolved. The end of the DNA aligns better with TRBJ2-7, so the J call may be wrong. The germline V gene encodes CDR1 SQVTM and CDR2 ANQGSEA. The CDR3 sequence is 11 residues long. The CDR3 here is CSVDWDYEQYF. The CDR3 nucleotides are TGCAGCGTTGATTGGGACTACGAGCAGTACTTC.

This clone was picked up one time. CDR3 in amino acids: CASSFRTGRIQPQHF. In nucleotides, the CDR3 is TGTGCCAGCAGCTTCCGGACAGGGAGGATTCAGCCCCAGCATTTT. The chain combines TRBV7-2 with TRBJ1-5, with 8 nucleotides matching TRBD1. Germline-derived CDR1 and CDR2 are SGHTA and FQGNSA. V lost 3 bases, J lost 6 bases, and 7 bases stayed unmatched. There are 15 residues in the CDR3.

The J gene is TRBJ1-1, the V gene TRBV6-5; perhaps TRBD1 as D (5 bases). The ends were cut back, 0 bases at V and 1 base at J, with 9 bases in the middle. The germline gives CDR1 MNHEY, CDR2 SVGAGI. The CDR3 length is 15 residues. CDR3 coding DNA: TGTGCCAGCAGTTACTCCGACAGACCGAACACTGAAGCTTTCTTT. Encoded protein: CASSYSDRPNTEAFF.

The chain has TRBV27 and TRBJ2-3; no definite D call. V was trimmed by 2 bases and J by 1 base, leaving 7 bases between them. The CDR3 totals 14 residues. The germline gives CDR1 MNHEY, CDR2 SMNVEV (reference sequence). CDR3 loop: CASSLGEGTDTQYF. The DNA for the CDR3 is TGTGCCAGCAGTTTAGGCGAGGGCACAGATACGCAGTATTTT.